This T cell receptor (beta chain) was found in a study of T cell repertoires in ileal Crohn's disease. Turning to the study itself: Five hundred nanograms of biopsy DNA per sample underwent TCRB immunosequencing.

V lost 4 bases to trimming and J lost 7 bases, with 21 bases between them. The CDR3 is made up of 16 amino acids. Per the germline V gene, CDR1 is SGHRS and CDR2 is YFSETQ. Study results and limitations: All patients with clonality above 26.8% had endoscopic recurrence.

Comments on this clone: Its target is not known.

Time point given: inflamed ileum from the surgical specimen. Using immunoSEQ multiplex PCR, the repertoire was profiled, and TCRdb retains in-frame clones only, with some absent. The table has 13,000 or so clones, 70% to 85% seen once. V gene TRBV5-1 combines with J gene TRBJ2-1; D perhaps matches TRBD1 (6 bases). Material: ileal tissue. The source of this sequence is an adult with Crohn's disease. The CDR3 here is CASSMAWGRDGNEQFF. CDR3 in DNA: TGCGCCAGCAGCATGGCGTGGGGGCGTGATGGGAATGAGCAGTTCTTC.